The rows below give T cell receptor beta chains drawn from one sample of a study of blood T cell repertoires in COVID-19. Sequencing used immunoSEQ multiplex PCR; TCRdb keeps in-frame clones, though not all of them. The sample includes roughly 350,000 clones, around nine tenths seen only once; the top ten take 4%. The specimen sequenced was peripheral blood. Receptors originate from a woman between 50 and 59 years old with active or convalescent COVID-19. The conserved cysteine and the conserved F or W are not part of the CDR3 here. Each record gives: J gene, V gene, CDR3 protein.

J gene: TRBJ2-7; V gene: TRBV7-2; CDR3 protein: ASSLGATYEQY
J gene: TRBJ2-7; V gene: TRBV18; CDR3 protein: ASSPRDYGTYEQY
J gene: TRBJ2-5; V gene: TRBV12-3/TRBV12-4; CDR3 protein: ASSLQETQY
J gene: TRBJ2-5; V gene: TRBV4-3; CDR3 protein: ASRPFAGQGQETQY
J gene: TRBJ1-1; V gene: TRBV30; CDR3 protein: AWRSDTEAF
J gene: TRBJ2-7; V gene: TRBV7-9; CDR3 protein: ASSSGTGHTTQY
J gene: TRBJ1-3; V gene: TRBV13; CDR3 protein: ASSRGIAGNTIY
J gene: TRBJ2-3; V gene: TRBV7-2; CDR3 protein: ASSLDIAGSPWWDTQY
J gene: TRBJ2-7; V gene: TRBV7-3; CDR3 protein: ASSPEAGGSYEQY
J gene: TRBJ1-4; V gene: TRBV27; CDR3 protein: ASSLRGVGEKLF
J gene: TRBJ2-4; V gene: TRBV7-2; CDR3 protein: ASSLALAGGPD
J gene: TRBJ1-5; V gene: TRBV6-5; CDR3 protein: ASSYGGNQPQH
J gene: TRBJ1-1; V gene: TRBV28; CDR3 protein: ASSLWAGNTEAF
J gene: TRBJ1-2; V gene: TRBV5-1; CDR3 protein: ASSQGQGAYGYT
J gene: TRBJ1-6; V gene: TRBV6-4; CDR3 protein: ASSDRGDGNSPLH
J gene: TRBJ2-3; V gene: TRBV5-1; CDR3 protein: ASSFSGISDTQY
J gene: TRBJ2-2; V gene: TRBV7-7; CDR3 protein: ASSLLPGATNTGELF
J gene: TRBJ2-2; V gene: TRBV5-5; CDR3 protein: ATTGTANTGELF
J gene: TRBJ1-2; V gene: TRBV2; CDR3 protein: ASSERGQYGYT
J gene: TRBJ2-7; V gene: TRBV2; CDR3 protein: ASSGQVSYEQY
J gene: TRBJ2-3; V gene: TRBV7-3; CDR3 protein: ASRSLGHYTDTQY
J gene: TRBJ1-2; V gene: TRBV7-6; CDR3 protein: ASSFNRGSNYGYT
J gene: TRBJ1-1; V gene: TRBV30; CDR3 protein: AWSPVNTEAF
J gene: TRBJ2-1; V gene: TRBV19; CDR3 protein: ASSIDSSGGNEQF
J gene: TRBJ2-4; V gene: TRBV5-1; CDR3 protein: ASSSGRSIAKNIQY
J gene: TRBJ1-4; V gene: TRBV4-1; CDR3 protein: ASSQAESGENEKLF
J gene: TRBJ2-7; V gene: TRBV4-1; CDR3 protein: ASSQVPSGTYEQY
J gene: TRBJ2-5; V gene: TRBV7-9; CDR3 protein: ASGLAGVQETQY
J gene: TRBJ1-1; V gene: TRBV19; CDR3 protein: ASSLQGATEAF
J gene: TRBJ2-2; V gene: TRBV10-3; CDR3 protein: AIRQNGGDTGELF
J gene: TRBJ2-5; V gene: TRBV24-1; CDR3 protein: ATSDFDLQGRETQY
J gene: TRBJ2-5; V gene: TRBV2; CDR3 protein: ASSEAWGEETQY
J gene: TRBJ1-2; V gene: TRBV4-1; CDR3 protein: ASSLRDRGRSLFGYT